Detailed here is one TCR beta chain. Its antigen remains unknown. The germline V gene encodes CDR1 SQVTM and CDR2 ANQGSEA. CDR3 length equals 12 residues. V gave up 7 bases and J gave up 0 bases; unmatched junction bases: 2. This sample was included in a study of blood T cells in healthy people across ages. Overall study context: Template switching captured about one barcoded beta molecule per two T cells.

PCR was performed a second time for about 6 to 11 cycles using a sample-barcoded 5' primer and a J-beta primer mix. TCRdb independently ran MiXCR on the 5' RACE reads; one entry per CDR3 protein. Among roughly 800,000 distinct CDR3 sequences listed, 20% to 25% were seen once. Findings and caveats of the study: Changes in expanded clonotypes were possibly confounded, as the CMV status of donors was unknown.

The sample was also linked to a second study, of T cells of mothers and their children.

The chain joins TRBV29-1 to TRBJ1-1, with TRBD1 matching 7 bases. This clonotype was sampled from a boy between 10 and 17 years old in good health. Sequenced sample: blood. The CDR3 is CSAGGMNTEAFF. DNA for the CDR3: TGCAGCGCAGGGGGTATGAACACTGAAGCTTTCTTT. The full variable domain, with the rest looked up from reference TRBV29-1 and TRBJ1-1, is SAVISQKPSRDICQRGTSLTIQCQVDSQVTMMFWYRQQPGQSLTLIATANQGSEATYESGFVIDKFPISRPNLTFSTLTVSNMSPEDSSIYLCSAGGMNTEAFFGQGTRLTVV.